These 27 T cell receptor beta chains were sequenced from one sample in a study of blood T cells in healthy people across ages. PCR was performed a second time for roughly 6 to 12 cycles using a sample-barcoded 5' primer and a J-beta primer mix. MiXCR was run by TCRdb on the 5' RACE reads, yielding one entry per CDR3 protein. The sample contains about 640,000 distinct CDR3 sequences, approximately 30% of which appear only once. What was sequenced was blood. Source of these receptors: a woman older than 75 in good health.

This chain uses TRBV5-4 with TRBJ1-2; 11 nucleotides align to TRBD1. The V and J ends lost 4 bases and 4 bases, in that order; junction bases with no gene match: 12. The CDR3 totals 17 residues. Germline V CDR1 and CDR2: SGHNT, YYREEE (reference sequence). CDR3 bases: TGTGCCAGCAGCACCGGGACAGGGGGACCCCTCAGCTATGGCTACACCTTC. This gives the protein CASSTGTGGPLSYGYTF.

This clonotype was recorded many times. The rearrangement joins TRBV7-2 to TRBJ1-5; D remains unclear. The V end was cut by 1 base, the J end by 13 bases, with 11 bases between. Germline V CDR1 and CDR2: SGHTA, FQGNSA. The CDR3 consists of 12 residues. For the CDR3, the DNA is TGTGCCAGCAGCTTAGGAGGGCCAAATCAGCATTTT. Amino acid sequence: CASSLGGPNQHF.

This clonotype was counted only a few times. Possible read error: a much larger clone is one base away. This chain links TRBV29-1 with TRBJ2-1; D gene uncertain. The J call may not be correct, given that the DNA end is closer to TRBJ2-7. This CDR3 comprises 14 residues. Germline CDR1 reads SQVTM; CDR2 reads ANQGSEA. CDR3 protein: CSGMGGSSYNEQYF. Written as DNA, the CDR3 is TGCAGCGGGATGGGCGGAAGCTCCTACAATGAGCAGTACTTC.

This clonotype was seen repeatedly, ten times or more. V is TRBV21-1 and J is TRBJ2-1; TRBD1 is the table's D call and was not checked against the DNA. TRBV21-1 has pseudogene status. CDR3 length: 17 amino acids. The CDR3 loop reads CASSKKGTGNSYNEQFF. The CDR3 nucleotides read TGTGCCAGCAGCAAGAAGGGGACAGGGAACTCCTACAATGAGCAGTTCTTC.

This clonotype was recorded at least ten times. The rearrangement links TRBV4-1 to TRBJ2-5, with TRBD2 matching 10 bases. Germline CDR1 is MGHRA and CDR2 is YSYEKL. This CDR3 region has 17 residues. The trim removed 1 base at V and 5 bases at J, leaving 10 bases unmatched. The DNA for the CDR3 is TGCGCCAGCAGCCAAGGCACAGCGGGGGGGCCGGTGGAGACCCAGTACTTC. Translating gives CASSQGTAGGPVETQYF.

The chain carries TRBV18 and TRBJ2-7; 10 nucleotides align to TRBD2. The CDR3 sequence is 16 residues long. J was trimmed by 2 bases and V by 4 bases; bases with no gene match: 8. Germline V gives CDR1 KGHSH, CDR2 LQKENI. CDR3: CASSQGSGGHTYEQYF. The DNA for the CDR3 is TGTGCCAGCTCACAGGGTAGCGGGGGGCATACCTACGAGCAGTACTTC.

This clonotype showed up just a few times. The chain joins TRBV9 to TRBJ2-5, with 7 bases aligning to TRBD1. The last part of the DNA fits TRBJ2-7 better; the J call may be wrong. The CDR3 is 14 residues long. Looked up from germline, CDR1 is SGDLS and CDR2 is YYNGEE. This chain's CDR3 is CASSAGTADYEQYF. The CDR3 DNA reads TGTGCCAGCAGCGCCGGGACAGCCGACTACGAGCAGTACTTC.

In its sample, this clonotype was seen a few times. The rearrangement joins TRBV20-1 to TRBJ2-2; D might be TRBD2 (6 bases). CDR3 length: 13 amino acids. CDR1 is DFQATT, CDR2 SNEGSKA, per germline (reference sequence). The ends were cut back, 6 bases at V and 6 bases at J, with 14 bases in the middle. CDR3 sequence (DNA): TGCAGTGCCCCACCGGGGAGGTCCGGGGAGCTGTTTTTT. Protein: CSAPPGRSGELFF.

This clonotype occurred a few times. The chain links TRBV6-1 to TRBJ1-2, with 7 bases lining up with TRBD1. The CDR3 covers 15 residues. V shed 7 bases, J shed 2 bases, and the junction held 10 bases outside the gene matches. Germline values: CDR1 MNHNS, CDR2 SASEGT. Here the CDR3 DNA reads TGTGCCAGCAACTCTCGACACAGGGGAAACTATGGCTACACCTTC. Translation gives CASNSRHRGNYGYTF.

This clonotype was observed many times. The chain is built from TRBV12-3 or TRBV12-4 and TRBJ2-1; D call uncertain. V lost 0 bases and J lost 6, with 6 bases in between. CDR3 length: 13 amino acids. This CDR3 reads CASSLAPGNEQFF. CDR3 DNA sequence: TGTGCCAGCAGTTTAGCCCCAGGCAATGAGCAGTTCTTC.

V and J are TRBV29-1 and TRBJ1-2; TRBD1 aligns across 7 bases. With 3 bases clipped from V and 7 bases from J, the junction kept 17 bases outside the gene matches. The V gene's germline CDR1 is SQVTM and CDR2 ANQGSEA. This CDR3 region has 16 residues. The CDR3 region is CSVDAGDRAGESGYTF. Here the CDR3 DNA reads TGCAGCGTTGATGCCGGAGACAGGGCTGGAGAGAGTGGCTACACCTTC.

Note on this clonotype: It may be a read error: a sequence one base away is much more abundant. The rearrangement uses TRBV3-1 and TRBJ2-7; 8 positions match TRBD1. This CDR3 spans 15 amino acids. The ends lost 0 bases at V and 7 bases at J; junction bases unmatched: 8. In germline, CDR1 is LGHDT, CDR2 YNNKEL (reference sequence). DNA of the CDR3: TGTGCCAGCAGCCAAGATATACAGGGGGACAATGAGCAGTACTTC. Encoded protein: CASSQDIQGDNEQYF.

In its sample, this clonotype was seen many times. V usage is TRBV7-2 and J usage is TRBJ1-4; D might be TRBD1 (5 bases). The CDR3 runs 13 residues. Germline CDR1 SGHTA, CDR2 FQGNSA. Deletions cut 7 bases from V and 4 bases from J, with 10 bases between. DNA of the CDR3: TGTGCCAGCAATGGAGGGGTTAATGAAAAACTGTTTTTT. Translation gives CASNGGVNEKLFF.

This clonotype was counted ten times or more. The chain links TRBV7-8 to TRBJ1-1; possibly TRBD1 for D (6 bases). The CDR3 spans 14 residues. Trimming left V 5 bases short and J 6 bases short, with 16 bases between. Germline values: CDR1 SGHVS, CDR2 FQNEAQ. The CDR3 region is CASSLLGGQSEAFF. The CDR3 region has the DNA TGTGCCAGCAGCCTCTTGGGGGGGCAATCTGAAGCTTTCTTT. Using reference TRBV7-8 and TRBJ1-1 for the parts outside the CDR3, the full variable domain is GAGVSQSPRYKVAKRGQDVALRCDPISGHVSLFWYQQALGQGPEFLTYFQNEAQLDKSGLPSDRFFAERPEGSVSTLKIQRTQQEDSAVYLCASSLLGGQSEAFFGQGTRLTVV.

Only a few counts were recorded for this clonotype. The rearrangement joins TRBV11-3 to TRBJ2-2; 8 nucleotides align to TRBD2. This CDR3 comprises 17 residues. Unmatched junction bases numbered 9, after V lost 5 bases and J lost 1 base. Germline V gives CDR1 SGHNT, CDR2 YENEEA. This chain's CDR3 is CASSILQRGMNTGELFF. Written as DNA, the CDR3 is TGTGCCAGCAGCATACTACAGCGGGGGATGAACACCGGGGAGCTGTTTTTT. Combining the CDR3 with reference TRBV11-3 and TRBJ2-2 gives the whole variable domain EAGVVQSPRYKIIEKKQPVAFWCNPISGHNTLYWYLQNLGQGPELLIRYENEEAVDDSQLPKDRFSAERLKGVDSTLKIQPAELGDSAVYLCASSILQRGMNTGELFFGEGSRLTVL.

This clonotype was detected only a few times. V is TRBV20-1 and J is TRBJ1-1; a weak D match, TRBD1 (6 bases). The CDR3 runs 14 residues. CDR1 is DFQATT and CDR2 is SNEGSKA in the germline V gene (reference sequence). V was trimmed by 0 bases and J by 2 bases, leaving 10 bases between them. Here the CDR3 reads CSAREWTDNTEAFF. The CDR3 coding sequence is TGCAGTGCTAGAGAGTGGACAGACAACACTGAAGCTTTCTTT.

V and J are TRBV20-1 and TRBJ1-5; D not certain. V was clipped by 6 bases and J by 7 bases, with 16 bases between them. Germline CDR1 is DFQATT and CDR2 is SNEGSKA (reference sequence). The CDR3 has 13 amino acids. The CDR3 protein is CSAKMVGSQPQHF. In nucleotides, the CDR3 is TGCAGTGCCAAGATGGTAGGGTCCCAGCCCCAGCATTTT.

This clonotype turned up a few times. The chain recombines TRBV5-6 with TRBJ1-5; possibly TRBD1 for D (5 bases). Germline assignment: CDR1 SGHDT and CDR2 YYEEEE. V shed 3 bases and J shed 5 bases, with 12 bases lying between them. The CDR3 is made up of 14 amino acids. The DNA for the CDR3 is TGTGCCAGCAGCTCATATGACAGAGATCAGCCCCAGCATTTT. This encodes CASSSYDRDQPQHF.

This clonotype has ten or more counts. CDR3: CATTVMNTEAFF. The DNA of the CDR3 is TGTGCCACAACTGTTATGAACACTGAAGCTTTCTTT. V usage is TRBV7-2 and J usage is TRBJ1-1; no clear D. The CDR3 has 12 amino acids. Looked up from germline, CDR1 is SGHTA and CDR2 is FQGNSA. The V gene lost 10 bases and the J gene lost 0 bases, with 9 bases spanning the gap.

To note about this clonotype: Being one base from a much bigger clone, this may be a read error. Written as DNA, the CDR3 is TGCGCCAGCAGCGTAAGGGGACGGACTCCAGATACGCAGTATTTT. Its translation: CASSVRGRTPDTQYF. The genes are TRBV5-1 and TRBJ2-3; either TRBD1 or TRBD2 may supply D (5 bases each). V was pared by 4 bases and J by 4 bases, with 16 bases between. Per germline, CDR1 SGHRS and CDR2 YFSETQ. The length of the CDR3 is 15 residues.

J is TRBJ2-1 and V is TRBV29-1, with D hard to call. Trimming stripped 4 bases from V and 5 bases from J, with 9 bases between. Per germline, CDR1 SQVTM and CDR2 ANQGSEA. The CDR3 has 12 residues. The CDR3 sequence is CSVVYTDNEQFF. The CDR3 coding sequence is TGCAGCGTTGTTTACACCGACAATGAGCAGTTCTTC.

This clonotype has a count of ten or more. The genes are TRBV6-4 and TRBJ2-7; D is unresolved. Trimming removed 6 bases at V and 2 bases at J, with 5 bases between. Germline lookup yields CDR1 MRHNA and CDR2 SNTAGT. There are 11 residues in the CDR3. This chain's CDR3 is CASRYPYEQYF. Here the CDR3 DNA reads TGTGCCAGCAGGTACCCCTACGAGCAGTACTTC.

This clonotype was detected ten times or more. This rearrangement joins TRBV7-2 to TRBJ2-3, with D perhaps TRBD2 (7 bases). Trimming took off 7 bases at V and 3 bases at J, with 17 bases between the two ends. The V gene's germline CDR1 is SGHTA and CDR2 FQGNSA. The CDR3 is 15 residues long. CDR3 protein: CASTEGGVWTDTQYF. The CDR3 bases are TGTGCCAGCACCGAGGGGGGGGTCTGGACAGATACGCAGTATTTT.

This clonotype was seen at least ten times. The chain joins TRBV20-1 to TRBJ2-3; D might be TRBD1 or TRBD2, each matching 5 bases. V was shortened by 3 bases and J by 2 bases, with 6 bases between the two germline ends. The germline V gene has CDR1 DFQATT and CDR2 SNEGSKA (reference sequence). The CDR3 totals 12 residues. The CDR3 coding sequence is TGCAGTGCTAGCGGGACCACAGATACGCAGTATTTT. Translating it yields CSASGTTDTQYF.

This clonotype was recorded many times. At one end the junction does not follow the germline gene, possibly because of a read error. The rearrangement uses TRBV5-1 and TRBJ2-3; TRBD1 agrees at 8 bases. The CDR3 is made up of 15 amino acids. The V gene's germline CDR1 is SGHRS and CDR2 YFSETQ. This CDR3 reads CASSSGQGSTDTQYF. As DNA, the CDR3 is TGTGCCAGCAGCTCCGGACAGGGAAGCACAGATACGCAGTATTTT.

This clonotype was observed a few times. This sequence joins TRBV6-6 and TRBJ2-1, with TRBD1 matching over 10 bases. V lost 2 bases and J lost 8; bases outside the gene matches: 6. Germline assignment: CDR1 MNHNY and CDR2 SVGAGI (reference sequence). The CDR3 covers 15 residues. DNA of the CDR3: TGTGCCAGCAGTTACCCGGGACAGGGGATGGATGAGCAGTTCTTC. Its protein product is CASSYPGQGMDEQFF.

This clonotype appeared a few times. The gene calls are TRBV2 and TRBJ2-3; TRBD1 matches at 12 bases. The length of the CDR3 is 15 residues. V shed 6 bases and J 5 bases; nucleotides not matched to a gene: 6. CDR1 is SNHLY, CDR2 FYNNEI, per germline. The CDR3 DNA sequence: TGTGCCAGCAGAGGGGACAGGGGGCGAGGAGATACGCAGTATTTT. It encodes CASRGDRGRGDTQYF.